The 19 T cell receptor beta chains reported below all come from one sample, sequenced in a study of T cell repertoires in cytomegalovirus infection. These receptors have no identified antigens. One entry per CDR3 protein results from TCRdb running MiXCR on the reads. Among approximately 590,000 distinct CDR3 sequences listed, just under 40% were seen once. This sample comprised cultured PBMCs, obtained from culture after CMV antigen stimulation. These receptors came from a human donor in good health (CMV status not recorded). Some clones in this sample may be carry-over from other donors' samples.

The CDR3 reads CSAANYSYNEQFF. CDR3 nucleotides: TGCAGTGCTGCCAACTACTCCTACAATGAGCAGTTCTTC. J is TRBJ2-1 and V is TRBV20-1; no firm D call. The V end lost 5 bases, the J end lost 0 bases, and 8 bases lay between the germline ends. This CDR3 is 13 amino acids long. CDR1 and CDR2 from the germline V gene are DFQATT and SNEGSKA (reference sequence).

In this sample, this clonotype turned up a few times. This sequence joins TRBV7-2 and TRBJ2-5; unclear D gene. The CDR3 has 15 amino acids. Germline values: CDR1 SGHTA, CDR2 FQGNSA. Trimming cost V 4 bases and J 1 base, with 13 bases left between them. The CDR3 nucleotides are TGTGCCAGCAGCTCTATCCAGAGAATCCAAGAGACCCAGTACTTC. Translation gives CASSSIQRIQETQYF.

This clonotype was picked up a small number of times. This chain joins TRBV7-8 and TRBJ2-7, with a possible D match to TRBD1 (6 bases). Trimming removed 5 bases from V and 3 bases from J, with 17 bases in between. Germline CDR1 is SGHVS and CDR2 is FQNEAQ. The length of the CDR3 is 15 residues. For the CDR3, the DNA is TGTGCCAGCAGCGAGCTCACCCTGGACAGCTACGAGCAGTACTTC. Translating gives CASSELTLDSYEQYF.

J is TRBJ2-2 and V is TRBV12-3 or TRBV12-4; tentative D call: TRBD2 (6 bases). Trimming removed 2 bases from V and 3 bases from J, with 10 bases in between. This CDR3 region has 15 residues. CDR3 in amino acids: CASSLRGIDTGELFF. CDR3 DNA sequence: TGTGCCAGCAGTTTACGGGGGATTGACACCGGGGAGCTGTTTTTT.

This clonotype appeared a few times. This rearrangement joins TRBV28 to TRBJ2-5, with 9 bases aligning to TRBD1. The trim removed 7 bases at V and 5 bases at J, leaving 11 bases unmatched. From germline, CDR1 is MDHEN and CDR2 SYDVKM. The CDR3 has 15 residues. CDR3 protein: CASIPGDRVWETQYF. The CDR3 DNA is TGTGCCAGCATACCGGGGGACAGGGTGTGGGAGACCCAGTACTTC.

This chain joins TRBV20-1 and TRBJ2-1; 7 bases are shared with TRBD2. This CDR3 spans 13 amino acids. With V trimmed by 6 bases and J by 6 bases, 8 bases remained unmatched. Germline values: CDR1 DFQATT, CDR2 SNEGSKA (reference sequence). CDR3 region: CSATRREGNEQFF. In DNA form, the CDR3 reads TGCAGTGCGACGAGAAGGGAGGGCAATGAGCAGTTCTTC.

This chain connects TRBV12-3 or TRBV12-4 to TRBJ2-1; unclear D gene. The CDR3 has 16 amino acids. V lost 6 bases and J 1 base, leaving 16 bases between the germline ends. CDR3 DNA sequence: TGTGCCAGCAGCCCATGGTTAGGCGCTTCCTACAATGAGCAGTTCTTC. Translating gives CASSPWLGASYNEQFF.

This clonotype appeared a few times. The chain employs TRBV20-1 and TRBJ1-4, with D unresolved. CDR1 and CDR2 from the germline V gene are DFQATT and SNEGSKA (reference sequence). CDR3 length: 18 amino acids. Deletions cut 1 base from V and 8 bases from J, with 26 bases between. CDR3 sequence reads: CSARASMPGAGGWEKLFF. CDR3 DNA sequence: TGCAGTGCTAGAGCTTCCATGCCTGGAGCGGGAGGGTGGGAAAAACTGTTTTTT.

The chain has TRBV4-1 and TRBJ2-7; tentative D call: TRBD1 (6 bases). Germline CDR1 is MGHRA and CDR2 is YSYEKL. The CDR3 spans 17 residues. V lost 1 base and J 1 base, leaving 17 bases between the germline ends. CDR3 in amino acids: CASSQGPQGLRSYEQYF. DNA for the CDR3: TGCGCCAGCAGCCAAGGGCCCCAGGGGCTTCGTTCCTACGAGCAGTACTTC.

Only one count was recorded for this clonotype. The CDR3 loop reads CASSLNSTGISLCSNQPQHF. DNA for the CDR3: TGCGCCAGCAGTCTAAACTCGACAGGGATCTCACTGTGTAGCAATCAGCCCCAGCATTTT. The gene calls are TRBV23-1 and TRBJ1-5; 7 nucleotides match TRBD1. TRBV23-1 is an ORF, with its function uncertain. V was clipped by 4 bases and J by 0 bases; unmatched bases: 18. This CDR3 is built from 20 residues.

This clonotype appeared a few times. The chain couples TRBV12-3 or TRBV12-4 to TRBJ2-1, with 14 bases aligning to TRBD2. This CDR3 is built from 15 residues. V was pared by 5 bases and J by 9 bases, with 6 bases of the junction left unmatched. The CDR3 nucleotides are TGTGCCAGCAGTAAGGGACTAGCGGGAGTTGGTGAGCAGTTCTTC. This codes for CASSKGLAGVGEQFF.

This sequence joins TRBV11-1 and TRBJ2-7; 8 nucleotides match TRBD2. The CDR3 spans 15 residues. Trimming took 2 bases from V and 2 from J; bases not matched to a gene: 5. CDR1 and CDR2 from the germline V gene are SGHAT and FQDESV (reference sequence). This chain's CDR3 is CASSLSTSGTYEQYF. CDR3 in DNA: TGTGCCAGCAGCTTATCTACTAGCGGTACCTACGAGCAGTACTTC.

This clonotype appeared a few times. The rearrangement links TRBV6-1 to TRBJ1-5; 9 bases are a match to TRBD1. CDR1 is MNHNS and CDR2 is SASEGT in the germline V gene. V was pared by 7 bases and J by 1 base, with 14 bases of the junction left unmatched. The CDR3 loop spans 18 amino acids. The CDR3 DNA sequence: TGTGCCAGCACCCAAGGACAGGGGACAGCATTAAGCAATCAGCCCCAGCATTTT. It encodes CASTQGQGTALSNQPQHF.

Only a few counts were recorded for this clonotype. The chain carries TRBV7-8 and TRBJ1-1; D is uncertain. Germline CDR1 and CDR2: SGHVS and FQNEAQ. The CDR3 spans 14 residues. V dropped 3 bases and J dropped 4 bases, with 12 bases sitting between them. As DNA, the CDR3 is TGTGCCAGCAGCTTCGGAGTTATTGGCACTGAAGCTTTCTTT. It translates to CASSFGVIGTEAFF.

The CDR3 region is CSAGDSPTSGNTIYF. The CDR3 DNA follows: TGCAGCGCTGGGGACAGCCCGACCTCTGGAAACACCATATATTTT. The rearrangement uses TRBV29-1 and TRBJ1-3, with 7 bases aligning to TRBD1. Per germline, CDR1 SQVTM and CDR2 ANQGSEA. Trimming took 7 bases from V and 0 from J; bases not matched to a gene: 9. This CDR3 is 15 amino acids long. Supplemented by reference TRBV29-1 and TRBJ1-3, the full variable domain reads SAVISQKPSRDICQRGTSLTIQCQVDSQVTMMFWYRQQPGQSLTLIATANQGSEATYESGFVIDKFPISRPNLTFSTLTVSNMSPEDSSIYLCSAGDSPTSGNTIYFGEGSWLTVV.

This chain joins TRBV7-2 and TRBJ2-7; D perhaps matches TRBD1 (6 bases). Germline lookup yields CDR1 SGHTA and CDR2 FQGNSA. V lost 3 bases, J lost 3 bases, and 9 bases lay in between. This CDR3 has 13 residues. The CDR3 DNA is TGTGCCAGCAGCTTGAGGGGGTACTACGAGCAGTACTTC. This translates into CASSLRGYYEQYF.

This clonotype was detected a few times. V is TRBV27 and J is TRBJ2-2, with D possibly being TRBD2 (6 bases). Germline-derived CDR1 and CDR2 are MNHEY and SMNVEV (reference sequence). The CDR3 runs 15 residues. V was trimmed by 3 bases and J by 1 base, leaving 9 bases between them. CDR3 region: CASSFSGGNTGELFF. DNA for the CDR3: TGTGCCAGCAGTTTTAGCGGAGGGAACACCGGGGAGCTGTTTTTT.

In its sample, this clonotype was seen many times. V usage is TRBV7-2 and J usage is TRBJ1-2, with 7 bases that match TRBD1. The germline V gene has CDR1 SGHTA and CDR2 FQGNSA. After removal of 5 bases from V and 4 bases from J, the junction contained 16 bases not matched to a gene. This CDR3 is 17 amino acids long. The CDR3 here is CASSRGGLTGARYGYTF. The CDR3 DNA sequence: TGTGCCAGCAGCCGGGGGGGTCTAACAGGGGCTCGCTATGGCTACACCTTC.

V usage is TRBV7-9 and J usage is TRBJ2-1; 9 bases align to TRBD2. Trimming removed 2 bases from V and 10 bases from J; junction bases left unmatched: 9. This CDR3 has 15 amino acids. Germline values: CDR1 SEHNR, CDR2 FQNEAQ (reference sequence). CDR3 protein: CASSLLRGGATEQFF. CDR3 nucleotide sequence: TGTGCCAGCAGCTTACTGCGCGGGGGGGCCACAGAGCAGTTCTTC.